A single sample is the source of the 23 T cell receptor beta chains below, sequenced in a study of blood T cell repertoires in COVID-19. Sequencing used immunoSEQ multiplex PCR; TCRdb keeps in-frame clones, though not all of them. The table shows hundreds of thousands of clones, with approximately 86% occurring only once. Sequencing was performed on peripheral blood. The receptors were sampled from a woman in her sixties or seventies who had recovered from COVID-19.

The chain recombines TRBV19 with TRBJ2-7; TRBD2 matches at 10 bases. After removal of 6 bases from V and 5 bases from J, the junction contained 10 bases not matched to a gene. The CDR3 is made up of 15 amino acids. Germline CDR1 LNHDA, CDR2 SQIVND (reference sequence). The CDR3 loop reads CASRLRGLAKDEQYF. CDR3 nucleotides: TGTGCCAGTAGGCTCAGGGGACTAGCGAAGGACGAGCAGTACTTC.

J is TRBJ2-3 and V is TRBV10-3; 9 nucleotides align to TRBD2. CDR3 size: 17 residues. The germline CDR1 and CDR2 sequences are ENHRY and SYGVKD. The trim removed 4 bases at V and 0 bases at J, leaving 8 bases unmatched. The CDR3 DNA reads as TGTGCCATCAGTGGGGGAGCGGGGGGATATAGCACAGATACGCAGTATTTT. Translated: CAISGGAGGYSTDTQYF.

CDR3 residues: CASSSRAGGRTDTQYF. The CDR3 DNA sequence: TGTGCCAGCAGCTCTAGAGCGGGGGGCCGCACAGATACGCAGTATTTT. The rearrangement links TRBV7-2 to TRBJ2-3; 9 bases match TRBD2. From germline, CDR1 is SGHTA and CDR2 FQGNSA. After removal of 4 bases from V and 1 base from J, the junction contained 6 bases not matched to a gene. This CDR3 has 16 residues. The full variable domain, its missing parts supplied by reference TRBV7-2 and TRBJ2-3, is GAGVSQSPSNKVTEKGKDVELRCDPISGHTALYWYRQSLGQGLEFLIYFQGNSAPDKSGLPSDRFSAERTGGSVSTLTIQRTQQEDSAVYLCASSSRAGGRTDTQYFGPGTRLTVL.

CDR3 DNA: TGCGCCAGCAGTCGGACAGGGACGGGAGTTAATGAAAAACTGTTTTTT. Its translation: CASSRTGTGVNEKLFF. The chain combines TRBV5-1 with TRBJ1-4, with TRBD1 identical over 8 bases. The CDR3 consists of 16 residues. Germline CDR1 SGHRS, CDR2 YFSETQ. The trim removed 5 bases at V and 4 bases at J, leaving 10 bases unmatched.

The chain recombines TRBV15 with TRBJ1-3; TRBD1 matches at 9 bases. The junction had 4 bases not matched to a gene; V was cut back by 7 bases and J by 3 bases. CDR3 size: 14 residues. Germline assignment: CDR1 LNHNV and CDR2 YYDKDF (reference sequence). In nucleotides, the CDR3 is TGTGCCACCACCCCGGACAGGGGTGGAAACACCATATATTTT. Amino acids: CATTPDRGGNTIYF.

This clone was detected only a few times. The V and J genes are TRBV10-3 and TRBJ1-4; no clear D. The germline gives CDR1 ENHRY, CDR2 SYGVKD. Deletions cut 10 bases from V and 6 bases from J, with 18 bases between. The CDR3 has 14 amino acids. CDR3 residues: CATNGGLADEKLFF. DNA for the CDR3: TGTGCCACCAACGGAGGACTGGCGGATGAAAAACTGTTTTTT.

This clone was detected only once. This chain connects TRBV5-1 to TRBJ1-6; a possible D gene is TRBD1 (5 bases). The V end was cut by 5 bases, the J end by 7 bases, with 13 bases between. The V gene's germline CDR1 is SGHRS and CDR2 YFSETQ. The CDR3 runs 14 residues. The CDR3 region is CASRLSGVNSPLHF. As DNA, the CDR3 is TGCGCCAGCAGACTATCGGGGGTGAATTCACCCCTCCACTTT.

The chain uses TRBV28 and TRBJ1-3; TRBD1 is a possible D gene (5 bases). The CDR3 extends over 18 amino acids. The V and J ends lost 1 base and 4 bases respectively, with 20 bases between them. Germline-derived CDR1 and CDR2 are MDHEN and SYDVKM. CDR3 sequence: CASSLLSRFRVTGNTIYF. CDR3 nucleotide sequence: TGTGCCAGCAGTTTATTGTCCCGGTTCAGGGTCACAGGAAACACCATATATTTT.

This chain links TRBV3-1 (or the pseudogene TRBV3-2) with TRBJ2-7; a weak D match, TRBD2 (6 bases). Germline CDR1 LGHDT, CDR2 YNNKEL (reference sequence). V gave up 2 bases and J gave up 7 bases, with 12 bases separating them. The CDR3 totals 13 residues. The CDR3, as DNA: TGTGCCAGCAGCCAAAACGGAGGGGTTGAGCAGTACTTC. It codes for CASSQNGGVEQYF.

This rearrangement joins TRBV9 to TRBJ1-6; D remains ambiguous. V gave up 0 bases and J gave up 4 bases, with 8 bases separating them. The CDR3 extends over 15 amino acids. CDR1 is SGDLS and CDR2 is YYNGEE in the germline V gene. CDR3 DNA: TGTGCCAGCAGCGTAGACTCAGCGTATAATTCACCCCTCCACTTT. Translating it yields CASSVDSAYNSPLHF.

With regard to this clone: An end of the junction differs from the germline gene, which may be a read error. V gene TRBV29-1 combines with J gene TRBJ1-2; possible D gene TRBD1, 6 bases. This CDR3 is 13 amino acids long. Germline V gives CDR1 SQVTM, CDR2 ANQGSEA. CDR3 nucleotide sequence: TGCAGCGTCGGGTGGGGGCAGCCCGGGAAGAACGCCTTC. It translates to CSVGWGQPGKNAF. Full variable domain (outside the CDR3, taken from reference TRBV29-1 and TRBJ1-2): SAVISQKPSRDICQRGTSLTIQCQVDSQVTMMFWYRQQPGQSLTLIATANQGSEATYESGFVIDKFPISRPNLTFSTLTVSNMSPEDSSIYLCSVGWGQPGKNAFGSGTRLTVV.

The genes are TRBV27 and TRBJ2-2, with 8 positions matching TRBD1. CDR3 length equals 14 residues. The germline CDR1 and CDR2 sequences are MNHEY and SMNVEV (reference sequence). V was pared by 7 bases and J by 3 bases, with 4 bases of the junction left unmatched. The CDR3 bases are TGTGCCAGCACCCGACAGGGGTACACCGGGGAGCTGTTTTTT. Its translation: CASTRQGYTGELFF.

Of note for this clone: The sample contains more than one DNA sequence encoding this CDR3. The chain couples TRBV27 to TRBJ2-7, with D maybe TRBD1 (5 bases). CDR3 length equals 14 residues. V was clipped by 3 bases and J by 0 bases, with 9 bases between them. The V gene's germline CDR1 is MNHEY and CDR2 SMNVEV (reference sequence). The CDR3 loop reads CASSFRQGSYEQYF. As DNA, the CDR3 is TGTGCCAGCAGTTTTAGGCAGGGCTCCTACGAGCAGTACTTC.

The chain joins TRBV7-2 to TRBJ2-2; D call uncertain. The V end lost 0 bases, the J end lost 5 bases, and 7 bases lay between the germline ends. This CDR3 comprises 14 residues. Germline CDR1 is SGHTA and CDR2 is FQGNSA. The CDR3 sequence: CASSLATVTGELFF. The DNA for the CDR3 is TGTGCCAGCAGCTTAGCTACAGTTACCGGGGAGCTGTTTTTT.

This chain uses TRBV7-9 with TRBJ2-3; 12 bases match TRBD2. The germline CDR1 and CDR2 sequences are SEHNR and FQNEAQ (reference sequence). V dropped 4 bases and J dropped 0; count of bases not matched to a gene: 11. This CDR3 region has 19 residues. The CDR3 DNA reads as TGTGCCAGCAGCTCCCCCCGACTAGCGGGGGCCCTTAGCACAGATACGCAGTATTTT. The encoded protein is CASSSPRLAGALSTDTQYF.

In DNA, the CDR3 is TGTGCCAGCAGTTTGGGTAGCGGGGGGCAGTACAATGAGCAGTTCTTC. This encodes CASSLGSGGQYNEQFF. The chain is built from TRBV27 and TRBJ2-1; 10 bases are a match to TRBD2. The CDR3 has 16 residues. The V gene end was trimmed by 3 bases and the J gene end by 4 bases; junction bases not matched to a gene: 6. In germline, CDR1 is MNHEY, CDR2 SMNVEV (reference sequence).

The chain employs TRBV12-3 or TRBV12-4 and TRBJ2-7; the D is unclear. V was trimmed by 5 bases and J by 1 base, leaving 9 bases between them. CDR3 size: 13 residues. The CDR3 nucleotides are TGTGCCAGCAGTCGGTCTATTTCCTACGAGCAGTACTTC. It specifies CASSRSISYEQYF.

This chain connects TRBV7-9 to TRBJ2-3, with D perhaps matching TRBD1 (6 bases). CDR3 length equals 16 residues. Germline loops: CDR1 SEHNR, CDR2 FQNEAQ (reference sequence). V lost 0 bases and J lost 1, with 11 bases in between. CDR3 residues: CASSLAGARGTDTQYF. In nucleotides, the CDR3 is TGTGCCAGCAGCTTAGCGGGGGCCCGCGGCACAGATACGCAGTATTTT.

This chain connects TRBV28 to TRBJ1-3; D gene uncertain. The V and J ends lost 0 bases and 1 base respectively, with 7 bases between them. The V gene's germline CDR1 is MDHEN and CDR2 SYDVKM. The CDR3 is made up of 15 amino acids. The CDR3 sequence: CASSLWERSGNTIYF. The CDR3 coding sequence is TGTGCCAGCAGTTTATGGGAGAGGTCTGGAAACACCATATATTTT.

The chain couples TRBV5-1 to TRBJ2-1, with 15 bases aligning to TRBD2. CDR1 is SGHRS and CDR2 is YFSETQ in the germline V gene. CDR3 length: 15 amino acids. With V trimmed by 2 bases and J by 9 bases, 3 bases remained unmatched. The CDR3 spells CASSLGLAGGIEQFF. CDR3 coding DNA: TGCGCCAGCAGCTTAGGACTAGCGGGGGGGATTGAGCAGTTCTTC.

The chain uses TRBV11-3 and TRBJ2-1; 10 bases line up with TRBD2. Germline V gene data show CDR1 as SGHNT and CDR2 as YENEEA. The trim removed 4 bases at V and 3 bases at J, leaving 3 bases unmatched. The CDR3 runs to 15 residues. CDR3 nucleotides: TGTGCCAGCAGCTCCTTAGCGGGGGGCTACAATGAGCAGTTCTTC. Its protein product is CASSSLAGGYNEQFF.

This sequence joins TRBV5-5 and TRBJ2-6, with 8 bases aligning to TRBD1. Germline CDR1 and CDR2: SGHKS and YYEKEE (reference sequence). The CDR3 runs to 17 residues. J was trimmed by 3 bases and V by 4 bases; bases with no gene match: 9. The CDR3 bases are TGTGCCAGCAGCGAGACTCCTACAGGGGGTGGGGCCAACGTCCTGACTTTC. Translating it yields CASSETPTGGGANVLTF.

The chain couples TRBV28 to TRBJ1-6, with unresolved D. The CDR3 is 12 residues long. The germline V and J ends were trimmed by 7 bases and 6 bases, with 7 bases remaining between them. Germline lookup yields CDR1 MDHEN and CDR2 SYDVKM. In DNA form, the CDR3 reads TGTGCCAGCACCCCCGGTAATTCACCCCTCCACTTT. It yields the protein CASTPGNSPLHF. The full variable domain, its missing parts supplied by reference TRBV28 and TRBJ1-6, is DVKVTQSSRYLVKRTGEKVFLECVQDMDHENMFWYRQDPGLGLRLIYFSYDVKMKEKGDIPEGYSVSREKKERFSLILESASTNQTSMYLCASTPGNSPLHFGNGTRLTVT.